This T cell receptor (beta chain) was sequenced during a study of blood T cells in healthy people across ages (dated by TCRdb to 2015 to 2017). Turning to the overall study: Template switching captured roughly one uniquely barcoded TCR beta cDNA molecule per two T cells in model experiments. To track age-related changes in TCR beta repertoire diversity, the study relied on deep sequencing normalized with unique cDNA molecular identifiers. The donors were divided into four age groups: young (average roughly 17 years), middle-aged (approximately 42), aged (roughly 66) and long-lived (approximately 74). The study analyzed two additional independent replicas of 1 million unique cDNA reads from the same blood draw for two donors, one aged 18 to 30 and one aged 80 or older.

On this clonotype itself: What antigen it recognizes has not been identified. Base quality data are lacking; no much larger clone is found one base away.

Summary of the overall study and its limitations: Compared with the aged group, the long-lived group had more naive CD4+ T cells, fewer expanded clones and increased TCR diversity, a pattern suggesting age selection. Because donor CMV infection status was unknown, age-related changes in expanded clonotypes were potentially confounded. As age increased, observed TCR beta diversity per million T cells dropped in a roughly linear way, and a significant reduction was already evident by age 40. Conclusive comparison of naive and antigen-experienced compartments was prevented by the profiling of bulk unsorted PBMCs. A strong correlation was found between observed TCR beta diversity and the percentage of naive T cells measured by flow cytometry. Estimates of total diversity based on one million sequenced T cells were regarded as lower bounds and as underestimates.

CDR1 and CDR2 (SGHKS, YYEKEE) derive from the germline V gene (reference sequence). V is shortened by 4 bases, J by 3 bases, and the region joining them spans 10 bases. The CDR3 runs 13 amino acids, cysteine and phenylalanine included. Of the read, only the CDR3 DNA is kept; its 39 bases are in frame from base 1. The method behind the library was 5' RACE. The listed sequencing device is Illumina HiSeq 2500. A second roughly 7 to 11 cycle PCR used a sample-barcoded 5' primer and a J-beta primer mix. A unique molecular identifier was introduced onto each TCR beta cDNA molecule by a template-switch 5' adaptor carrying 12 random nucleotides. At least 2.5 million CDR3-containing paired-end reads were obtained from each sample. First-strand cDNA was synthesized from all RNA with the Mint cDNA synthesis kit, primed by a TRBC-specific oligonucleotide. Following uracil-DNA glycosylase treatment, all cDNA underwent a first 18-cycle PCR with the universal primers M1SS and BC2_uni_R. The authors' analysis ran thus. Each sample was normalized by randomly selecting 1 million high-quality reads, each carrying a distinct molecular identifier. Instead of being binned into consensus sequences, reads that shared molecular identifiers were thrown out. MiTCR, run with a Q25 quality threshold and the strictest error-elimination algorithm, handled CDR3 identification, clonotype clustering and error correction. A nonparametric unseen species model with Euler transformation was used to estimate lower-bound total TCR beta diversity. TCRdb reprocessed the public reads (quality trimming at Q25 with fastp, clone calling with MiXCR) and kept in-frame beta chains. Each entry is one CDR3 protein sequence, shown with its most common DNA and genes. TCRdb, not the authors, supplied the V and J calls. Present in this sample are approximately 800,000 distinct CDR3 sequences, 20% to 30% of which were seen just once. Under 3% of the sample belongs to the ten largest clones.

The 39 donors, aged 6 to 90 years, were systemically healthy Caucasian individuals from Russia. Each donor gave 8 to 10 milliliters of peripheral blood, drawn into EDTA-treated Vacutainer tubes. PBMCs were isolated by Ficoll-Paque density-gradient centrifugation, with at least 7 million obtained per sample. Trizol reagent was used to extract total RNA from the PBMCs, yielding at least 6 micrograms per sample. For every donor, an aliquot of PBMCs went through flow cytometry to measure the percentages of naive CD45RAhigh/CD27high T cells. These data also featured in a second study, about T cells of mothers and their children. As noted in the second study: Donors were nine systemically healthy Caucasian individuals: three mothers and their six children. cDNA synthesis consumed the entire amount of extracted RNA, loaded at approximately 1.5 ug RNA in each 15 ul reaction. In the second PCR, sample barcodes and 2-4 random nucleotides were introduced via the M1S primer. More than 9 million TCR beta CDR3 reads were obtained from each mother, and millions of reads were obtained from each child. Thymic selection shapes the output of TCR recombination in a similar way in related and unrelated pairs, and inherited differences have a minor effect. Normalized repertoire overlap was always found to be slightly, but never significantly, higher in related mother-child pairs than in unrelated mother-child pairs. With a sensitivity of about 100 clones per million clonotypes, no persistent microchimeric T cell clones were detected. In the study, deep NGS was used to compare the TCR beta repertoires of mothers and children, and features distinguishing related mother-child pairs from unrelated individuals were sought. Mothers averaged about 37 +/- 4 years of age and children averaged roughly 10 +/- 4 years. Libraries were sequenced on Illumina HiSeq 2000 with 100+100 nt paired-end reads after adapter ligation with NEBNext reagents. To prevent cross-contamination, the mother and child libraries were prepared one month apart and sequenced in separate runs. For each donor, somewhere between about 450,000 and 2,000,000 distinct TCR beta clonotypes were identified. Naive TCR beta clonotypes were estimated from low-frequency clonotypes matched to each donor's FACS-determined naive share, without sorting.

This chain joins TRBV5-5 to TRBJ2-5; the D element could tentatively be TRBD1 or TRBD2, as 5 bases agree for each. The source material was blood. This receptor was identified in a boy aged 5 to 17 in good health. The DNA reads as follows: TGTGCCAGCAGCAGGGACCCAGAAGAGACCCAGTACTTC. This yields the protein CASSRDPEETQYF. The variable domain in full, with residues beyond the CDR3 obtained from the reference TRBV5-5 and TRBJ2-5 genes, is DAGVTQSPTHLIKTRGQQVTLRCSPISGHKSVSWYQQVLGQGPQFIFQYYEKEERGRGNFPDRFSARQFPNYSSELNVNALLLGDSALYLCASSRDPEETQYFGPGTRLLVL.